This T cell receptor beta chain was captured in a study of CD8+CD57+ T cells in acquired aplastic anemia. The wider study: Sorted CD4+ and CD8+ cells yielded 2.5 to 3.5 ug of DNA on average.

Whole-study results and caveats: Patients and controls turned out to have 25 to 30 CD8+ CDR3 sequences in common. CD8+ Simpson's diversity did not differ significantly between patients and controls.

CDR3 length equals 15 residues. The ends lost 4 bases at V and 0 bases at J; junction bases unmatched: 5. CDR1 SGDLS and CDR2 YYNGEE come from the germline V gene. Details on this clonotype: Its antigen remains unknown.

Genomic DNA templated the TCR beta VDJ and CDR3 profiling. TCRdb re-called the reads through MiXCR, storing one row per CDR3 protein. Altogether around 250,000 distinct CDR3 sequences are present, around three fifths being singletons, with the ten largest covering 6.5% to 10%. Sequencing was done on a sample of sorted CD4+, CD8+, or CD8+CD57+ T cells (not recorded which) from PBMCs. The clonotype comes from a human donor with severe aplastic anemia or a healthy control (not recorded which). The chain has TRBV9 and TRBJ2-3; 7 positions agree with TRBD2. In nucleotides, the CDR3 is TGTGCCAGCAGCATAAGCGGGGAGAGCACAGATACGCAGTATTTT. Protein sequence: CASSISGESTDTQYF.